Reported below is one T cell receptor (beta chain). Participants' reported clinical history set cohort assignment. Donors of Cohort 3 who recovered were those that had two negative PCRs, clearance, or symptom resolution. The table came from immunoSEQ multiplex PCR; TCRdb's copy has only in-frame clones and leaves some out. The table lists under 350,000 clones, under 90% of them singletons. This record belongs to a study of blood T cell repertoires in COVID-19. The V gene end was trimmed by 6 bases and the J gene end by 9 bases; junction bases not matched to a gene: 15. The CDR3 is 14 residues long. The germline CDR1 and CDR2 sequences are GTSNPN and SVGIG (reference sequence).

Sequencing used PBMCs or T cells enriched from blood (not recorded which). J is TRBJ2-7 and V is TRBV30; 9 bases agree with TRBD1. This sequence originates from a woman aged 60 to 75 who had recovered from COVID-19. CDR3 bases: TGTGCCTGCCGTTTACGGGACAGGGAGGGAAGGCAGTACTTC. Amino acid sequence: CACRLRDREGRQYF.